The rows below give T cell receptor beta chains drawn from one sample of a study of T cell changes during pregnancy in multiple sclerosis. TCRdb's table, derived via immunoSEQ multiplex PCR, lists solely in-frame clones and lacks some. The sample consists of roughly 30,000 clones, about 89% of them appearing once. The sequencing used CD4+ T cells from peripheral blood mononuclear cells, collected in the first trimester of pregnancy. These receptors came from a female donor in good health, enrolled as a control in a pregnancy study. Both conserved end residues are trimmed from each CDR3.

v_gene: TRBV5-1; CDR3aa: ASSLIPGGEVGNQPQH
v_gene: TRBV2; CDR3aa: ASSSGQGNQPQH
v_gene: TRBV7-9; CDR3aa: ASSPRTGGRGGELF
v_gene: TRBV11-1; CDR3aa: ASSLEASGSSYEQY
v_gene: TRBV7-7; CDR3aa: ASSWRLHSGNTIY
v_gene: TRBV4-1; CDR3aa: ASSRTFEDRGYT
v_gene: TRBV2; CDR3aa: ASSDEGENYEQY
v_gene: TRBV6-6; CDR3aa: ASGGSGQAEAF
v_gene: TRBV2; CDR3aa: ASSDDSNEQF
v_gene: TRBV6-5; CDR3aa: ASRGPGGGQF
v_gene: TRBV19; CDR3aa: ASSIGRGTTGELF
v_gene: TRBV7-2; CDR3aa: ASSFQGQETQY
v_gene: TRBV5-1; CDR3aa: ASSFNGENEQF
v_gene: TRBV30; CDR3aa: AWTKGAGNTIY
v_gene: TRBV18; CDR3aa: ASSRLAGGNTGELF
v_gene: TRBV4-2; CDR3aa: ASSGLTGGTDTQY
v_gene: TRBV7-6; CDR3aa: ASSHRDREQMNTEAF
v_gene: TRBV5-1; CDR3aa: ASTLEWGGTEAF
v_gene: TRBV5-6; CDR3aa: ASSLGREANTGELF
v_gene: TRBV5-5; CDR3aa: ASSRDHREDTQY
v_gene: TRBV5-5; CDR3aa: ASILSAMNTEAF
v_gene: TRBV19; CDR3aa: ASSGMASYNEQF
v_gene: TRBV28; CDR3aa: ASSSSVQGRDQPQH
v_gene: TRBV15; CDR3aa: ATSRDRGPYNSPLH
v_gene: TRBV7-3; CDR3aa: ASSLLGLAGTQY
v_gene: TRBV20-1; CDR3aa: SALDSEQY
v_gene: TRBV7-8; CDR3aa: ASSLGGGPNYGYT
v_gene: TRBV19; CDR3aa: ASSMGGDTGELF
v_gene: TRBV6-6; CDR3aa: ASSYVGENQPQH
v_gene: TRBV4-1; CDR3aa: ASSQPPGQGSRSGEKLF
v_gene: TRBV6-6; CDR3aa: ASSRGQVNTEAF
v_gene: TRBV11-1; CDR3aa: ASSLGTGGLGETQY
v_gene: TRBV2; CDR3aa: ASSGTASSNQPQH
v_gene: TRBV7-2; CDR3aa: ASSRRGAGYNEQF
v_gene: TRBV18; CDR3aa: ASSPPNSNTEAF
v_gene: TRBV29-1; CDR3aa: SVDPGTASDTQY
v_gene: TRBV25-1; CDR3aa: ATRISSTDTQY
v_gene: TRBV30; CDR3aa: AWTAGTATYEQY